Listed here are 29 T cell receptor beta chains from one sample, sequenced in a study of blood T cell repertoires in COVID-19. The data were produced by immunoSEQ multiplex PCR, yet TCRdb's version contains in-frame clones alone and is incomplete. The sample includes approximately 190,000 clones, approximately 80% of them seen just once. Sequences were obtained from peripheral blood. These receptors all stem from a human donor with acute or convalescent COVID-19. The donor label of this sample is uncertain.

This clone was seen just once. The V and J genes are TRBV7-9 and TRBJ2-5, with 7 bases aligning to TRBD2. The trim removed 0 bases at V and 0 bases at J, leaving 4 bases unmatched. From germline, CDR1 is SEHNR and CDR2 FQNEAQ (reference sequence). The CDR3 runs 16 residues. CDR3 sequence (DNA): TGTGCCAGCAGCTTAGCGGGGGGGAAGTACCAAGAGACCCAGTACTTC. It is translated as CASSLAGGKYQETQYF. Drawing the rest from reference TRBV7-9 and TRBJ2-5, the complete variable domain is DTGVSQNPRHKITKRGQNVTFRCDPISEHNRLYWYRQTLGQGPEFLTYFQNEAQLEKSRLLSDRFSAERPKGSFSTLEIQRTEQGDSAMYLCASSLAGGKYQETQYFGPGTRLLVL.

The chain links TRBV7-9 to TRBJ1-1; 9 bases are shared with TRBD1. Germline lookup yields CDR1 SEHNR and CDR2 FQNEAQ (reference sequence). Losses at the gene ends were 0 bases for V and 5 bases for J; bases not matched to a gene: 4. The CDR3 consists of 15 residues. The CDR3 region has the DNA TGTGCCAGCAGCTTAGCTCGGACAGGGGATACTGAAGCTTTCTTT. It is translated as CASSLARTGDTEAFF.

The V gene is TRBV6-5, the J gene TRBJ2-7; 7 nucleotides line up with TRBD2. Germline V CDR1 and CDR2: MNHEY, SVGAGI. The CDR3 sequence is 15 residues long. With 2 bases clipped from V and 4 bases from J, the junction kept 8 bases outside the gene matches. The CDR3 is CASSYGLAAGYEQYF. The CDR3 DNA reads as TGTGCCAGCAGTTACGGCCTAGCGGCTGGTTACGAGCAGTACTTC.

The J gene is TRBJ2-2, the V gene TRBV7-6; 8 bases align to TRBD2. CDR1 is SGHVS and CDR2 is FNYEAQ in the germline V gene. V was clipped by 5 bases and J by 7 bases; unmatched bases: 9. The CDR3 runs to 15 residues. CDR3 amino acids: CASSPVGTSNGELFF. DNA for the CDR3: TGTGCCAGCAGCCCAGTCGGGACTAGTAACGGGGAGCTGTTTTTT.

The chain links TRBV27 to TRBJ1-5; 11 bases line up with TRBD1. The trim removed 5 bases at V and 6 bases at J, leaving 12 bases unmatched. In germline, CDR1 is MNHEY, CDR2 SMNVEV (reference sequence). This CDR3 contains 17 residues. This chain's CDR3 is CASSGPRTGGRSQPQHF. Here the CDR3 DNA reads TGTGCCAGCAGTGGACCTAGGACAGGGGGCCGGAGTCAGCCCCAGCATTTT.

This clone is a singleton in its sample. The rearrangement joins TRBV19 to TRBJ1-5; 10 bases agree with TRBD1. Trimming removed 1 base from V and 4 bases from J; junction bases left unmatched: 4. The CDR3 covers 16 residues. Germline CDR1 and CDR2: LNHDA and SQIVND (reference sequence). CDR3 loop: CASSIGGTGVNQPQHF. The CDR3 DNA sequence: TGTGCCAGTAGTATAGGCGGGACAGGGGTTAATCAGCCCCAGCATTTT.

The gene calls are TRBV27 and TRBJ2-4; 13 bases match TRBD2. The V segment lost 5 bases and the J segment 7 bases; nucleotides outside the gene matches: 11. This CDR3 spans 17 amino acids. Per germline, CDR1 MNHEY and CDR2 SMNVEV (reference sequence). For the CDR3, the DNA is TGTGCCAGCAGTGCAACTAGCGGGAGGGCCTCTTCGAACATTCAGTACTTC. Translating it yields CASSATSGRASSNIQYF.

The V gene is TRBV6-6, the J gene TRBJ2-2, with D possibly TRBD1 on 6 matching bases. The CDR3 sequence is 15 residues long. Per the germline V gene, CDR1 is MNHNY and CDR2 is SVGAGI (reference sequence). V was pared by 0 bases and J by 5 bases, with 10 bases between. The CDR3 DNA reads TGTGCCAGCAGTTACTCGTTTCAGGGGACCGGGGAGCTGTTTTTT. It specifies CASSYSFQGTGELFF.

This rearrangement joins TRBV27 to TRBJ2-4, with 7 bases lining up with TRBD1. The germline CDR1 and CDR2 sequences are MNHEY and SMNVEV (reference sequence). CDR3 length: 16 residues. V lost 5 bases, J lost 1 base, and 8 bases stayed unmatched. The chain's CDR3 is CASSADRALAKNIQYF. CDR3 bases: TGTGCCAGCAGTGCCGACAGGGCCCTCGCCAAAAACATTCAGTACTTC.

V gene TRBV10-2 combines with J gene TRBJ2-3; maybe TRBD2 (6 bases). V was pared by 6 bases and J by 1 base, with 8 bases between. Germline CDR1 is WSHSY and CDR2 is SAAADI. The CDR3 is made up of 13 amino acids. DNA of the CDR3: TGCGCCAGCAGGATAGCGGGCACAGATACGCAGTATTTT. It translates to CASRIAGTDTQYF.

At least ten counts were recorded for this clone. The chain recombines TRBV28 with TRBJ1-2; TRBD1 matches 7 bases. The CDR3 extends over 14 amino acids. V was clipped by 5 bases and J by 7 bases; unmatched bases: 10. Per the germline V gene, CDR1 is MDHEN and CDR2 is SYDVKM. This CDR3 reads CASSVGQAPSGYTF. As DNA, the CDR3 is TGTGCCAGCAGTGTTGGACAGGCCCCCTCTGGCTACACCTTC.

The chain carries TRBV11-3 and TRBJ2-1; 9 nucleotides agree with TRBD2. CDR1 and CDR2 from the germline V gene are SGHNT and YENEEA. V shed 3 bases and J 5 bases; nucleotides not matched to a gene: 11. The CDR3 extends over 17 amino acids. The CDR3 reads CASSLPLAGGPHNEQFF. Written as DNA, the CDR3 is TGTGCCAGCAGCTTGCCCCTGGCGGGAGGGCCCCACAATGAGCAGTTCTTC. The full variable domain, with the rest looked up from reference TRBV11-3 and TRBJ2-1, is EAGVVQSPRYKIIEKKQPVAFWCNPISGHNTLYWYLQNLGQGPELLIRYENEEAVDDSQLPKDRFSAERLKGVDSTLKIQPAELGDSAVYLCASSLPLAGGPHNEQFFGPGTRLTVL.

The chain is built from TRBV4-3 and TRBJ2-2; TRBD2 aligns across 14 bases. Germline V gene data show CDR1 as LGHNA and CDR2 as YSLEER. The CDR3 sequence is 17 residues long. V lost 4 bases and J lost 4; bases outside the gene matches: 5. CDR3 nucleotides: TGCGCCAGCAGCCCGGGACTAGCGGGAGCGACCACCGGGGAGCTGTTTTTT. This translates into CASSPGLAGATTGELFF.

The J gene is TRBJ1-5, the V gene TRBV10-3; a weak D match, TRBD1 (5 bases). Germline V gene data show CDR1 as ENHRY and CDR2 as SYGVKD. There are 17 residues in the CDR3. V dropped 0 bases and J dropped 5 bases, with 17 bases sitting between them. The CDR3 DNA sequence: TGTGCCATCAGTGAGTCTGGCAGGGCTACGTCTCATCAGCCCCAGCATTTT. Amino acids: CAISESGRATSHQPQHF.

This clone was detected only once. V gene TRBV27 combines with J gene TRBJ1-4, with TRBD1 as a possible D gene (6 bases). The germline gives CDR1 MNHEY, CDR2 SMNVEV (reference sequence). The CDR3 covers 16 residues. With 6 bases removed from V and 7 bases from J, the gap between germline ends came to 21 bases. CDR3 sequence: CASRRTGGGNGEKLFF. In nucleotides, the CDR3 is TGTGCCAGCAGGCGTACCGGGGGGGGCAACGGTGAAAAACTGTTTTTT.

The chain combines TRBV3-1 (or the pseudogene TRBV3-2) with TRBJ1-1; tentatively, D is TRBD1 (6 bases). CDR1 and CDR2 (germline): LGHDT, YNNKEL (reference sequence). V lost 4 bases and J lost 4, with 13 bases in between. CDR3 length: 14 residues. The CDR3 DNA follows: TGTGCCAGCAGCCCCAAAGGGGGGGGCACTGAAGCTTTCTTT. Protein: CASSPKGGGTEAFF.

V gene TRBV2 combines with J gene TRBJ2-5; 11 bases line up with TRBD1. This CDR3 contains 13 residues. The germline V gene has CDR1 SNHLY and CDR2 FYNNEI. J lost 5 bases, V lost 8 bases, and 4 bases had no gene match. The CDR3 protein is CASGTGGKETQYF. The CDR3 DNA sequence: TGTGCCAGCGGGACAGGGGGAAAGGAGACCCAGTACTTC.

The gene calls are TRBV7-2 and TRBJ2-7, with 12 bases that match TRBD2. The CDR3 is made up of 15 amino acids. V gave up 5 bases and J gave up 3 bases; unmatched junction bases: 5. Germline V gene lookup returns CDR1 SGHTA and CDR2 FQGNSA. CDR3 region: CASSAGLAGVYEQYF. The CDR3 DNA sequence: TGTGCCAGCAGCGCGGGACTAGCGGGCGTCTACGAGCAGTACTTC.

This clone was seen a few times. The CDR3 DNA follows: TGTGCCAGCAGTTACTCGGGGACTAGAGGAGATACGCAGTATTTT. Translating it yields CASSYSGTRGDTQYF. This chain joins TRBV6-5 and TRBJ2-3; 8 bases are a match to TRBD2. The trim removed 0 bases at V and 5 bases at J, leaving 4 bases unmatched. CDR3 size: 15 residues. Germline V CDR1 and CDR2: MNHEY, SVGAGI.

The chain uses TRBV5-4 and TRBJ1-1; 7 bases line up with TRBD1. This CDR3 spans 13 amino acids. The junction had 7 bases not matched to a gene; V was cut back by 7 bases and J by 4 bases. Germline V gene data show CDR1 as SGHNT and CDR2 as YYREEE (reference sequence). The DNA for the CDR3 is TGTGCCAGCCGCGAGGGGGCGAGCACTGAAGCTTTCTTT. Protein sequence: CASREGASTEAFF.

The chain carries TRBV19 and TRBJ1-1; no firm D call. Germline CDR1 is LNHDA and CDR2 is SQIVND (reference sequence). The CDR3 is 16 amino acids. The V gene lost 6 bases and the J gene lost 3 bases, with 20 bases spanning the gap. CDR3 amino acids: CASRLSPIRGDTEAFF. CDR3 sequence (DNA): TGTGCCAGTAGGCTCAGCCCCATCCGTGGAGACACTGAAGCTTTCTTT.

The chain couples TRBV7-9 to TRBJ1-2; TRBD1 is a possible D gene (6 bases). Germline values: CDR1 SEHNR, CDR2 FQNEAQ (reference sequence). The CDR3 contains 12 residues. V lost 8 bases and J lost 7, with 14 bases in between. The CDR3: CASQGRVRGYTF. For the CDR3, the DNA is TGTGCCAGCCAGGGGCGGGTACGTGGCTACACCTTC. Drawing the rest from reference TRBV7-9 and TRBJ1-2, the complete variable domain is DTGVSQNPRHKITKRGQNVTFRCDPISEHNRLYWYRQTLGQGPEFLTYFQNEAQLEKSRLLSDRFSAERPKGSFSTLEIQRTEQGDSAMYLCASQGRVRGYTFGSGTRLTVV.

For the CDR3, the DNA is TGTGCCAGTAGTATTTGGCAGTCAGGTCAGCCCCAGCATTTT. Translation gives CASSIWQSGQPQHF. V gene TRBV19 combines with J gene TRBJ1-5; D uncertain. Trimming shortened V by 3 bases and J by 6 bases, and 12 bases separated the two germline ends. The germline V gene has CDR1 LNHDA and CDR2 SQIVND (reference sequence). The CDR3 runs to 14 residues.

This clone came up a few times. The chain couples TRBV12-3 or TRBV12-4 to TRBJ1-1; D is unresolved. Trimming took 5 bases from V and 3 from J, leaving 10 bases between them. The CDR3 extends over 13 amino acids. The CDR3 DNA follows: TGTGCCAGCAGTCGCGGCGGGCACACTGAAGCTTTCTTT. It translates to CASSRGGHTEAFF.

On this clone: Other DNA sequences of this sample code for an identical CDR3. The chain joins TRBV5-1 to TRBJ1-1; tentative D call: TRBD1 (6 bases). V lost 4 bases and J lost 2, with 12 bases in between. The CDR3 is 14 residues long. CDR1 and CDR2 (germline): SGHRS, YFSETQ. The DNA for the CDR3 is TGCGCCAGCAGCGGCCAAGGGGGAAACACTGAAGCTTTCTTT. As protein: CASSGQGGNTEAFF.

V and J are TRBV6-5 and TRBJ2-2; 11 bases fit TRBD2. Losses at the gene ends were 6 bases for V and 6 bases for J; bases not matched to a gene: 3. CDR3 length: 14 residues. Germline CDR1 MNHEY, CDR2 SVGAGI. The CDR3 here is CASSLLAGAGELFF. As DNA, the CDR3 is TGTGCCAGCAGCCTACTAGCGGGAGCCGGGGAGCTGTTTTTT.

Points on this clone: At one of its ends the junction is not consistent with the germline gene, which may arise from a read error. V and J are TRBV7-6 and TRBJ2-1; D gene unclear. The CDR3 is made up of 12 amino acids. CDR1 is SGHVS and CDR2 is FNYEAQ in the germline V gene. CDR3 sequence reads: CASSFSYSEQFF. The CDR3 coding sequence is TGTGCCAGCAGCTTCTCCTACAGTGAGCAGTTCTTC.

This chain links TRBV29-1 with TRBJ1-1, with 7 nucleotides matching TRBD1. The CDR3 runs 14 residues. Losses at the gene ends were 4 bases for V and 4 bases for J; bases not matched to a gene: 9. CDR1 SQVTM and CDR2 ANQGSEA come from the germline V gene. The CDR3 protein is CSVVGTAKSTEAFF. The CDR3 DNA sequence: TGCAGCGTTGTTGGGACAGCGAAATCCACTGAAGCTTTCTTT.

This chain links TRBV7-9 with TRBJ1-2; the D gene is possibly TRBD1 (6 bases). CDR1 is SEHNR, CDR2 FQNEAQ, per germline (reference sequence). The germline V and J ends were trimmed by 3 bases and 8 bases, with 7 bases remaining between them. The length of the CDR3 is 11 residues. The CDR3 DNA follows: TGTGCCAGCAGCTTGGACAGAGGCTACACCTTC. It yields the protein CASSLDRGYTF.